This T cell receptor (beta chain) was recorded in a study of cytomegalovirus exposure and HLA in healthy donors. Turning to the study itself: Earlier work reported 100 million or so unique TCR beta sequences from about 179 million T cells.

Points on this clone: What it recognizes is unknown.

Use of 60 Vbeta and 13 Jbeta primers characterized the PCR. In the study's own analysis: Unique TCR beta chains totaled roughly 80 million in a later count, with roughly 11 million of them shared. Generated by immunoSEQ multiplex PCR, the TCRdb table keeps only in-frame clones and is missing some. V, J and clone size were drawn from that table, and D and trimming were deduced from the DNA. The data contain 150,000 to 200,000 clones, roughly 87% of them singletons. Study outcomes and limitations: In a later analysis, a genetic analysis reported fewer productive-TCR N-insertions in an Asian-associated ancestry cluster than the cohort average.

The germline gives CDR1 GTSNPN, CDR2 SVGIG (reference sequence). Trimming removed 4 bases from V and 5 bases from J; junction bases left unmatched: 9. This CDR3 spans 14 amino acids. The source of this sequence is a girl in the first two years of life in good health and CMV-seronegative. Material for sequencing was PBMCs. The gene calls are TRBV30 and TRBJ2-5, with TRBD1 matching over 8 bases. The CDR3 nucleotides read TGTGCCTGGAAAACCCAGGGGGCCTATGAGACCCAGTACTTC. This translates into CAWKTQGAYETQYF. Based on the CDR3 plus reference TRBV30 and TRBJ2-5, the full variable domain is SQTIHQWPATLVQPVGSPLSLECTVEGTSNPNLYWYRQAAGRGLQLLFYSVGIGQISSEVPQNLSASRPQDRQFILSSKKLLLSDSGFYLCAWKTQGAYETQYFGPGTRLLVL.